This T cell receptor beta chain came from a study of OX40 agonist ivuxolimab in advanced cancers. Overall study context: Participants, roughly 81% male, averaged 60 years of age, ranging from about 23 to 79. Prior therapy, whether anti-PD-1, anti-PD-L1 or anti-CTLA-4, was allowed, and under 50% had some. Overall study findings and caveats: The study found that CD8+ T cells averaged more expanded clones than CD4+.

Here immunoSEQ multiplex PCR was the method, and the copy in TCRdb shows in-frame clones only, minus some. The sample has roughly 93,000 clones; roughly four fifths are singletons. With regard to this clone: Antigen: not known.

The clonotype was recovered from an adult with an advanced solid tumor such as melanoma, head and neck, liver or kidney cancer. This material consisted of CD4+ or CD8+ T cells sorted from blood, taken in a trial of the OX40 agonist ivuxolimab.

The CDR3 DNA sequence: TGTGCCAGCAGCCGCGGTAACAGTGACTGGGGCCAAGAGACCCAGTACTTC. Its protein product is CASSRGNSDWGQETQYF. V and J are TRBV9 and TRBJ2-5; no clear D. Trimming removed 4 bases at V and 1 base at J, with 20 bases between. The CDR3 runs to 17 residues. Germline values: CDR1 SGDLS, CDR2 YYNGEE.